This T cell receptor (beta chain) was observed in a study of cytomegalovirus exposure and HLA in healthy donors. Regarding this clone: The antigen remains unidentified.

Vbeta (60) and Jbeta (13) primers were used in the PCR. Some clones are missing from TCRdb's copy, which holds only in-frame ones; the method was immunoSEQ multiplex PCR. Its clone listing holds over 70,000 clones. The CDR3 runs to 14 residues. Germline assignment: CDR1 LNHDA and CDR2 SQIVND (reference sequence). V dropped 4 bases and J dropped 2 bases, with 12 bases sitting between them. The study, taken as a whole, reports: Accurate HLA-A and HLA-B prediction from TCR beta sequences was reported for most subjects. One variant, a missense change in DCLRE1C, was linked in a later analysis to TCR beta V- and J-gene trimming.

This chain joins TRBV19 and TRBJ2-7, with D perhaps TRBD1 (6 bases). Sequencing was performed on PBMCs. The receptor was isolated from a woman in her 40s in good health and CMV-seropositive. The CDR3 coding sequence is TGTGCCAGTAGTACTCTTGGGGGCCCCTACGAGCAGTACTTC. It yields the protein CASSTLGGPYEQYF.